These T cell receptor beta chains were read from a single sample in a study of radiotherapy plus CTLA-4 blockade in lung cancer. This table comes from immunoSEQ multiplex PCR, and its TCRdb copy is limited to in-frame clones, with some not included. The table shows 30,000 to 40,000 clones, with roughly 85% occurring only once. Source: peripheral blood, taken from a patient treated with radiotherapy plus ipilimumab. The receptor set was obtained from a human donor with non-small cell lung cancer who had stable disease on radiotherapy plus ipilimumab. Each CDR3 is given with its conserved first and last residue. The D gene is left open where the match is weak. The size of a clone is reported for some rows only, either as once, few or many, or as a class for expanded clones.

>NA|TRBJ2-7|14|few|TRBV27
TGTGCCAGCAGTTTGGGACACCCGTCCTACGAGCAGTACTTC
CASSLGHPSYEQYF
>TRBD2|TRBJ2-7|16|NA|TRBV5-1
TGCGCCAGCAGCCCCCGACTAGCGGGATACGTTAACGAGCAGTACTTC
CASSPRLAGYVNEQYF
>NA|TRBJ2-7|12|NA|TRBV28
TGTGCCAGCAGTCGGAGAAACTACGAGCAGTACTTC
CASSRRNYEQYF
>NA|TRBJ1-1|14|NA|TRBV27
TGTGCCAGCAGAAGGACAGTACGGGACACTGAAGCTTTCTTT
CASRRTVRDTEAFF
>TRBD1|TRBJ2-3|15|NA|TRBV7-9
TGTGCCAGCAGCGCACAGGGGGCTGTCACAGATACGCAGTATTTT
CASSAQGAVTDTQYF
>TRBD2|TRBJ2-7|15|NA|TRBV27
TGTGCCAGCAGCCCCGGGGGGATTAAGAGGTACGAGCAGTACTTC
CASSPGGIKRYEQYF
>NA|TRBJ2-5|13|NA|TRBV28
TGTGCCAGCAGTTTGGGCAGGGTCGGAGAGCAGTACTTC
CASSLGRVGEQYF
>TRBD1|TRBJ2-7|15|NA|TRBV6-5
TGTGCCAGCAGCCCAGGGACAGGGGGTTCCTACGAGCAGTACTTC
CASSPGTGGSYEQYF
>TRBD1|TRBJ1-6|15|NA|TRBV7-6
TGTGCCAGCAGCTCTACCGGACAGGGGAATTCACCCCTCCACTTT
CASSSTGQGNSPLHF
>NA|TRBJ2-1|13|NA|TRBV15
TGTGCCACCAGCAAGGGGCGGTCCAATGAGCAGTTCTTC
CATSKGRSNEQFF
>NA|TRBJ2-1|14|NA|TRBV7-2
TGTGCCAGCAGCTTAGGGCAAAACTACAATGAGCAGTTCTTC
CASSLGQNYNEQFF
>NA|TRBJ1-1|15|NA|TRBV2
TGTGCCAGCAGTGAAGCCAGGGCCATGAACACTGAAGCTTTCTTT
CASSEARAMNTEAFF
>NA|TRBJ1-5|13|once|TRBV6-5
TGTGCCAGCAGTTACGCGGGGGATCAGCCCCAGCATTTT
CASSYAGDQPQHF
>TRBD2|TRBJ2-7|15|NA|TRBV29-1
TGCAGCGTTGGACATACGGGAGGTTGTTCCTACGAGCAGTACTTC
CSVGHTGGCSYEQYF
>NA|TRBJ2-5|14|NA|TRBV5-1
TGCGCCAGCAGCTTGGCCCCCAACCAAGAGACCCAGTACTTC
CASSLAPNQETQYF
>TRBD2|TRBJ2-1|16|NA|TRBV19
TGTGCCAGTACGCTTAGCGGGAGTATCTCCTACAATGAGCAGTTCTTC
CASTLSGSISYNEQFF
>NA|TRBJ1-1|13|NA|TRBV19
TGTGCCAGTAGTTCCACAGGGACCACTGAAGCTTTCTTT
CASSSTGTTEAFF
>NA|TRBJ2-2|17|NA|TRBV11-2
TGTGCCAGCAGCTTACCCACGAGGGGAGGTCGTCCCGGGGAGCTGTTTTTT
CASSLPTRGGRPGELFF
>TRBD1|TRBJ1-2|15|NA|TRBV5-1
TGCGCCAGCAGCTTGGCGGGACAGGGGGATGAAGGCTACACCTTC
CASSLAGQGDEGYTF
>NA|TRBJ2-7|12|few|TRBV15
TGTGCCACCAGCAGAGATTTTAATAAGCAGTACTTC
CATSRDFNKQYF
>TRBD2|TRBJ2-1|14|NA|TRBV7-6
TGTGCCAGCAGCTTATGGGAGGGCCGCGATGAGCAGTTCTTC
CASSLWEGRDEQFF
>TRBD2|TRBJ2-7|15|NA|TRBV6-6
TGTGCCAGCAGTCTGACTAGCGGGAAGCGTCACGAGCAGTACTTC
CASSLTSGKRHEQYF
>TRBD1|TRBJ2-2|14|NA|TRBV27
TGTGCCAGCAGTTTGGACAGGGGATCCGGGGAGCTGTTTTTT
CASSLDRGSGELFF
>TRBD1|TRBJ2-5|14|NA|TRBV5-1
TGCGCCAGCAGCACCGGGACAGCCAAAGAGACCCAGTACTTC
CASSTGTAKETQYF
>TRBD2|TRBJ2-3|18|NA|TRBV2
TGTGCCAGCAGCCTGCCCGGGACTAGCGGGAGGGACACAGATACGCAGTATTTT
CASSLPGTSGRDTDTQYF
>TRBD1|TRBJ2-7|16|NA|TRBV18
TGTGCCAGCTCACTCACGTCGGGGACAGGGTCCTACGAGCAGTACTTC
CASSLTSGTGSYEQYF
>TRBD1|TRBJ2-5|15|NA|TRBV9
TGTGCCAGCAGCGTAGAGACAGGGTGGGTCGAGACCCAGTACTTC
CASSVETGWVETQYF
>NA|TRBJ2-7|11|few|TRBV20-1
TGCAGTGCTGACAGCGCCTACGAGCAGTACTTC
CSADSAYEQYF